These T cell receptor beta chains were read from a single sample in a study of blood T cell repertoires in COVID-19. Produced via immunoSEQ multiplex PCR; TCRdb's table is partial and in-frame only. The sample contains nearly 200,000 clones, about 88% of which appear only once. Sequenced material: peripheral blood. The receptors originated from a woman in her 40s who had recovered from COVID-19. Both conserved end residues are part of each CDR3.

TRBV12-3/TRBV12-4,TRBJ2-1,CASSFRQGNEQFF
TRBV5-1,TRBJ2-5,CASSPGSSRDETQYF
TRBV21-1,TRBJ2-7,CASSMRMSSYEQYF
TRBV12-3/TRBV12-4,TRBJ2-7,CASSWDTAYEQYF
TRBV7-2,TRBJ1-1,CASSFAGFYTEAFF
TRBV27,TRBJ2-7,CASSLGASGTYEQYF
TRBV7-2,TRBJ2-6,CASSLSGSGANVLTF
TRBV6-5,TRBJ2-7,CASTLTSGGEQYF
TRBV9,TRBJ2-7,CASSARQGASEQYF
TRBV10-3,TRBJ2-1,CAISESGLAGDNEQFF
TRBV7-3,TRBJ1-2,CASRPAGQGAGGYTF
TRBV9,TRBJ1-3,CASSRQVLREGSGNTIYF
TRBV25-1,TRBJ1-2,CASSEDRENYGYTF
TRBV7-8,TRBJ2-1,CASSGTGHSSYNEQFF
TRBV30,TRBJ1-5,CAWSVGEMSPQHF
TRBV15,TRBJ1-4,CATSRAGTGGEKLFF
TRBV19,TRBJ2-1,CASSMDRGRASEQFF
TRBV19,TRBJ1-5,CASSDRGQYSNQPQHF
TRBV6-5,TRBJ2-7,CASSYSSGVITYEQYF
TRBV29-1,TRBJ2-4,CSVEGTRRGEAKNIQYF
TRBV25-1,TRBJ2-7,CASRGLVGYEQYF
TRBV9,TRBJ2-2,CASSAGGTGVAGELFF
TRBV25-1,TRBJ2-5,CASRDTPGQGLETQYF
TRBV6-5,TRBJ1-3,CASRSGASGNTIYF
TRBV7-3,TRBJ2-1,CASSPNPGIHYNEQFF
TRBV6-4,TRBJ2-1,CASSPRHGTGGAGLLNEQFF
TRBV3-1/TRBV3-2,TRBJ1-2,CASSPRDSRYGYTF
TRBV9,TRBJ1-2,CASSAGTAQTF
TRBV10-3,TRBJ1-2,CAINQKTNVMNGYTF
TRBV30,TRBJ1-1,CAWNTEDRANTEAFF
TRBV5-1,TRBJ1-1,CASSNRDRGGPDTEAFF
TRBV7-7,TRBJ2-2,CASSLLALAGASTGELFF
TRBV5-1,TRBJ1-1,CASSLVLGENTEAFF
TRBV6-5,TRBJ2-7,CASSTGMGFGGEQYF
TRBV30,TRBJ1-3,CAWSGGRSSGNTIYF
TRBV20-1,TRBJ2-2,CSASHGAGTRRTGELFF
TRBV7-9,TRBJ1-2,CASTTGAYGYTF
TRBV19,TRBJ2-3,CASSILGSTDTQYF
TRBV12-3/TRBV12-4,TRBJ2-3,CATLWPPDTQYF
TRBV11-2,TRBJ2-5,CASSLEAPLTGDQTQYF
TRBV5-1,TRBJ2-1,CASSFSDEQFF
TRBV2,TRBJ2-7,CASRWVGLLEQYF
TRBV30,TRBJ1-4,CAWSGKTASNEKLFF
TRBV7-2,TRBJ2-2,CASSLVLAGTGELFF
TRBV2,TRBJ1-1,CASSEDHTNTEAFF
TRBV25-1,TRBJ2-7,CASTRQGAYEQYF
TRBV5-6,TRBJ2-7,CASSLAESGVYGQYF
TRBV6-5,TRBJ1-1,CASSPMESNTEAFF
TRBV7-9,TRBJ2-2,CASSPSGRGTGELFF
TRBV9,TRBJ2-3,CASRTGFGTDTQYF
TRBV28,TRBJ2-1,CASLGHGEGGNEQFF
TRBV24-1,TRBJ2-3,CATSDRTTSTDTQYF
TRBV6-1,TRBJ2-1,CASSEAVSLAGFEQFF
TRBV30,TRBJ1-6,CAGNRRQDNSPLHF
TRBV2,TRBJ2-2,CASSPGANTGELFF
TRBV5-1,TRBJ2-7,CASSVDSGGYYEQYF
TRBV12-3/TRBV12-4,TRBJ1-2,CASSLVGDGYTF